This T cell receptor beta chain was sequenced during a study of T cell repertoires in cytomegalovirus infection. At least ten counts were recorded for this clonotype. Antigen: not known. In TCRdb, the reads were re-called with MiXCR into one record per CDR3 protein. The table records around 430,000 distinct CDR3 sequences, about two fifths of them present only once. V was cut by 4 bases and J by 0 bases, with 4 bases left in between. CDR1 and CDR2 (germline): MNHEY, SMNVEV (reference sequence). The CDR3 spans 13 residues. Study-wide findings and caveats: Ex vivo, HLA-C-restricted CMV-specific TCR beta clonotypes prevailed over the rest of the response.

The chain recombines TRBV27 with TRBJ1-5; D remains ambiguous. The receptor was isolated from a human donor in good health (CMV status not recorded). Some clones in this sample may be carry-over from other donors' samples. The starting material was cultured PBMCs, obtained from culture after CMV antigen stimulation. Here the CDR3 reads CASSSVSNQPQHF. In DNA, the CDR3 is TGTGCCAGCAGTTCAGTTAGCAATCAGCCCCAGCATTTT.